These 17 T cell receptor beta chains were sequenced from one sample in a study of T cell responses to AZD1222 COVID-19 vaccine. The assay was immunoSEQ multiplex PCR, and TCRdb's table has in-frame clones only and misses some. The table includes 85,000 to 100,000 clones, roughly 80% detected once. The starting material was peripheral blood, obtained on day 0 of AZD1222 vaccination. The receptors here all came from an adult in good health.

The gene calls are TRBV24-1 and TRBJ2-1; D possibly corresponds to TRBD2 (6 bases). Trimming left V 0 bases short and J 5 bases short, with 13 bases between. The germline V gene has CDR1 KGHDR and CDR2 SFDVKD. The length of the CDR3 is 16 residues. DNA of the CDR3: TGTGCCACCAGTGATTTGGTGTTTGGGGGGAACAATGAGCAGTTCTTC. Amino acid sequence: CATSDLVFGGNNEQFF.

The V call is TRBV7-2, the J call TRBJ2-2; 9 bases fit TRBD2. Germline CDR1 reads SGHTA; CDR2 reads FQGNSA. Losses at the gene ends were 0 bases for V and 6 bases for J; bases not matched to a gene: 5. This CDR3 is built from 16 residues. CDR3: CASSLASGRESGELFF. The CDR3 DNA sequence: TGTGCCAGCAGCTTAGCTAGCGGGAGAGAATCCGGGGAGCTGTTTTTT.

The J gene is TRBJ2-3, the V gene TRBV27; no clear D gene. This CDR3 is 13 amino acids long. Per germline, CDR1 MNHEY and CDR2 SMNVEV (reference sequence). Trimming pared 3 bases from V and 5 bases from J, leaving 9 bases between. The CDR3 sequence: CASSFTHQDTQYF. The CDR3 DNA sequence: TGTGCCAGCAGTTTTACGCACCAAGATACGCAGTATTTT.

The chain employs TRBV24-1 and TRBJ2-7; 9 bases agree with TRBD1. The V and J ends lost 9 bases and 3 bases, in that order; junction bases with no gene match: 14. CDR3 length equals 16 residues. Germline loops: CDR1 KGHDR, CDR2 SFDVKD. The CDR3 spells CATPELGQGFVYEQYF. The CDR3 DNA follows: TGTGCCACCCCCGAGTTGGGACAGGGTTTCGTCTACGAGCAGTACTTC.

This clone was counted a single time. V is TRBV5-4 and J is TRBJ1-6, with a tentative D call TRBD1 (6 bases). Germline V gene sequence: CDR1 SGHNT, CDR2 YYREEE (reference sequence). The CDR3 consists of 12 residues. Trimming left V 7 bases short and J 7 bases short, with 9 bases between. The CDR3 DNA reads TGTGCCAGCGGGGGCTGGAATTCACCCCTCCACTTT. It yields the protein CASGGWNSPLHF.

The V and J genes are TRBV13 and TRBJ2-7; no clear D gene. V lost 5 bases, J lost 4 bases, and 9 bases lay in between. The CDR3 is made up of 12 amino acids. Germline values: CDR1 PRHDT, CDR2 FYEKMQ (reference sequence). The CDR3 nucleotides read TGTGCCAGCAGCATACAGAGATACGAGCAGTACTTC. This encodes CASSIQRYEQYF.

DNA of the CDR3: TGTGCCAGCAGCTTGTTAAACACCGGGGAGCTGTTTTTT. This translates into CASSLLNTGELFF. The V and J genes are TRBV11-3 and TRBJ2-2; D gene ambiguous. Per germline, CDR1 SGHNT and CDR2 YENEEA. CDR3 length: 13 amino acids. Trimming took 3 bases from V and 2 from J, leaving 4 bases between them.

The CDR3 reads CASSSLGLINTGELFF. In nucleotides, the CDR3 is TGTGCCAGCTCATCTCTAGGACTGATAAACACCGGGGAGCTGTTTTTT. V usage is TRBV18 and J usage is TRBJ2-2, with D perhaps TRBD2 (5 bases). CDR3 length: 16 residues. Germline V gene lookup returns CDR1 KGHSH and CDR2 LQKENI. V lost 5 bases to trimming and J lost 2 bases, with 15 bases between them.

This clone showed up just a few times. This chain joins TRBV18 and TRBJ2-7; D might be TRBD1 or TRBD2, each matching 5 bases. CDR3 length: 14 amino acids. Trimming took off 3 bases at V and 4 bases at J, with 13 bases between the two ends. CDR1 and CDR2 from the germline V gene are KGHSH and LQKENI. CDR3 protein: CASSPPGRHYEQYF. The CDR3, as DNA: TGTGCCAGCTCACCGCCGGGACGGCATTACGAGCAGTACTTC.

The J gene is TRBJ1-2, the V gene TRBV28, with D unresolved. V lost 1 base to trimming and J lost 8 bases, with 11 bases between them. CDR3 size: 13 residues. Germline V gene lookup returns CDR1 MDHEN and CDR2 SYDVKM. CDR3 nucleotide sequence: TGTGCCAGCAGTTTATCACTAAGCATCGGCTACACCTTC. This encodes CASSLSLSIGYTF.

This sequence joins TRBV30 and TRBJ2-2, with TRBD2 matching over 14 bases. The CDR3 extends over 16 amino acids. V shed 2 bases, J shed 8 bases, and the junction held 7 bases outside the gene matches. Per the germline V gene, CDR1 is GTSNPN and CDR2 is SVGIG (reference sequence). CDR3 in amino acids: CAWSTKGLAGEGELFF. The CDR3 bases are TGTGCCTGGAGTACCAAGGGACTAGCGGGAGAAGGGGAGCTGTTTTTT. Using reference TRBV30 and TRBJ2-2 for the parts outside the CDR3, the full variable domain is SQTIHQWPATLVQPVGSPLSLECTVEGTSNPNLYWYRQAAGRGLQLLFYSVGIGQISSEVPQNLSASRPQDRQFILSSKKLLLSDSGFYLCAWSTKGLAGEGELFFGEGSRLTVL.

This sequence joins TRBV18 and TRBJ2-2; TRBD2 agrees at 12 bases. The length of the CDR3 is 16 residues. The junction had 5 bases not matched to a gene; V was cut back by 3 bases and J by 6 bases. Germline V lookup: CDR1 KGHSH, CDR2 LQKENI. CDR3 sequence (DNA): TGTGCCAGCTCACCTTCGACTAGCGGGAGACCCGGGGAGCTGTTTTTT. It translates to CASSPSTSGRPGELFF.

This chain links TRBV19 with TRBJ2-1; 12 bases align to TRBD2. V shed 4 bases, J shed 5 bases, and the junction held 9 bases outside the gene matches. Germline V gene lookup returns CDR1 LNHDA and CDR2 SQIVND (reference sequence). This CDR3 contains 17 residues. The CDR3, as DNA: TGTGCCAGTAGTAAACAGACTAGCGGGAGTTGGGACAATGAGCAGTTCTTC. It encodes CASSKQTSGSWDNEQFF.

This chain joins TRBV2 and TRBJ1-1; D not certain. The CDR3 is made up of 13 amino acids. The V gene's germline CDR1 is SNHLY and CDR2 FYNNEI. V was clipped by 4 bases and J by 1 base, with 7 bases between them. The CDR3 loop is CASSVTPNTEAFF. The CDR3 DNA follows: TGTGCCAGCAGTGTAACACCGAACACTGAAGCTTTCTTT.

V gene TRBV5-1 combines with J gene TRBJ1-1; the D gene is possibly TRBD1 (6 bases). Trimming cost V 5 bases and J 5 bases, with 13 bases left between them. CDR3 length equals 13 residues. Per germline, CDR1 SGHRS and CDR2 YFSETQ. In nucleotides, the CDR3 is TGCGCCAGCAGTCGAGGGGGTGGGACTGAAGCTTTCTTT. This gives the protein CASSRGGGTEAFF.

This chain joins TRBV10-3 and TRBJ1-2, with TRBD1 matching over 7 bases. The V segment lost 10 bases and the J segment 6 bases; nucleotides outside the gene matches: 8. The CDR3 spans 12 residues. CDR1 ENHRY and CDR2 SYGVKD come from the germline V gene. CDR3 bases: TGTGCCACCGCCGGGACAGTGGATGGCTACACCTTC. This codes for CATAGTVDGYTF.

Details on this clone: Other nucleotide sequences in the sample specify the same CDR3. The chain couples TRBV3-1 (or the pseudogene TRBV3-2) to TRBJ2-7; no clear D. The length of the CDR3 is 11 residues. Trimming left V 3 bases short and J 4 bases short, with 4 bases between. The V gene's germline CDR1 is LGHDT and CDR2 YNNKEL (reference sequence). The CDR3 reads CASSQGYEQYF. For the CDR3, the DNA is TGTGCCAGCAGCCAGGGTTACGAGCAGTACTTC.